A selection of T cell receptor beta chains follows, all from one sample in a study of early T cells in non-severe SARS-CoV-2 infection. MiXCR was run by TCRdb on the 5' RACE reads, yielding one entry per CDR3 protein. The top ten clones hold roughly 3.9% of a sample with tens of thousands of distinct CDR3 sequences, 10% to 15% of them seen once. The sample taken for sequencing was whole blood. These receptors came from an adult who was a healthcare worker with PCR-confirmed SARS-CoV-2 infection or an uninfected control (not recorded which). The CDR3 runs from the conserved cysteine through the conserved F or W. A D gene is named only where the DNA matches it firmly. Clone size is shown for a subset of rows, as once, few, many or a class of expanded clone.

CDR3 DNA: TGTGCCAGCAGCTTAGAGGGGCCAACCCGGAATTCACCCCTCCACTTT
CDR3 protein: CASSLEGPTRNSPLHF
clone size: many
V gene: TRBV7-8
J gene: TRBJ1-6
D gene: .

CDR3 DNA: TGTGCCTCCCGACAGGGGCGCTCTGGAAACACCATATATTTT
CDR3 protein: CASRQGRSGNTIYF
clone size: many
V gene: TRBV6-6
J gene: TRBJ1-3
D gene: TRBD1

CDR3 DNA: TGTGCCAGCAGTGTACAGGGGAACACTGAAGCTTTCTTT
CDR3 protein: CASSVQGNTEAFF
clone size: few
V gene: TRBV2
J gene: TRBJ1-1
D gene: .

CDR3 DNA: TGCAGCGCCTTTTCTAACGGGGATACGCAGTATTTT
CDR3 protein: CSAFSNGDTQYF
clone size: many
V gene: TRBV29-1
J gene: TRBJ2-3
D gene: .

CDR3 DNA: TGTGCCAGCAGATTCGAGCGGGACGTGCCCTGGGAGCAGTACTTC
CDR3 protein: CASRFERDVPWEQYF
clone size: many
V gene: TRBV28
J gene: TRBJ2-7
D gene: TRBD2

CDR3 DNA: TGTGCCAGCAGTTCCCCACTAGCTGAGACCCAGTACTTC
CDR3 protein: CASSSPLAETQYF
clone size: .
V gene: TRBV28
J gene: TRBJ2-5
D gene: .

CDR3 DNA: TGTGCCAGCTTACGTGGGACTGAAGCTTTCTTT
CDR3 protein: CASLRGTEAFF
clone size: few
V gene: TRBV28
J gene: TRBJ1-1
D gene: .

CDR3 DNA: TGTGCCAGCAGCTCTGACAGGCGCTACACCTTC
CDR3 protein: CASSSDRRYTF
clone size: few
V gene: TRBV13
J gene: TRBJ1-2
D gene: .

CDR3 DNA: TGTGCCTGGAGTGGCACAGACACTGAAGCTTTCTTT
CDR3 protein: CAWSGTDTEAFF
clone size: many
V gene: TRBV30
J gene: TRBJ1-1
D gene: .

CDR3 DNA: TGTGCCAGCAGTGGTGACAGGGATCCTGGCTACACCTTC
CDR3 protein: CASSGDRDPGYTF
clone size: few
V gene: TRBV2
J gene: TRBJ1-2
D gene: TRBD1

CDR3 DNA: TGTGCCAGTAGGGACAGGGGGTATCAGCCCCAGCATTTT
CDR3 protein: CASRDRGYQPQHF
clone size: many
V gene: TRBV19
J gene: TRBJ1-5
D gene: TRBD1

CDR3 DNA: TGTGCCAGCTGCTTGGGTCCTTACTACGAGCAGTACTTC
CDR3 protein: CASCLGPYYEQYF
clone size: few
V gene: TRBV12-3/TRBV12-4
J gene: TRBJ2-7
D gene: .

CDR3 DNA: TGCAGCGTTGAAGGACAGGGGCGGGTCCATGAGCAGTTCTTC
CDR3 protein: CSVEGQGRVHEQFF
clone size: few
V gene: TRBV29-1
J gene: TRBJ2-1
D gene: TRBD1

CDR3 DNA: TGTGCCAGCAGCGCGGCGTGGGGAGTTGATGAAAAACTGTTTTTT
CDR3 protein: CASSAAWGVDEKLFF
clone size: few
V gene: TRBV9
J gene: TRBJ1-4
D gene: .

CDR3 DNA: TGTGCCAGCAGGCTTCCGGGACAGGGCCGTTATAACTATGGCTACACCTTC
CDR3 protein: CASRLPGQGRYNYGYTF
clone size: few
V gene: TRBV28
J gene: TRBJ1-2
D gene: TRBD1

CDR3 DNA: TGTGCCAGCAGTTTTGTGCAGGGCGAAGGCTACACCTTC
CDR3 protein: CASSFVQGEGYTF
clone size: few
V gene: TRBV27
J gene: TRBJ1-2
D gene: .

CDR3 DNA: TGTGCCAGCAGTTTTGACAGGGCATCTGGCTACACCTTC
CDR3 protein: CASSFDRASGYTF
clone size: .
V gene: TRBV28
J gene: TRBJ1-2
D gene: TRBD1

CDR3 DNA: TGTGCCACCAGCCAGAACTACAGGGGGTCCGGGGCCAACGTCCTGACTTTC
CDR3 protein: CATSQNYRGSGANVLTF
clone size: many
V gene: TRBV3-1
J gene: TRBJ2-6
D gene: TRBD1

CDR3 DNA: TGCGCCAGCAGCACGGGGGGAGACATTCAGTACTTC
CDR3 protein: CASSTGGDIQYF
clone size: many
V gene: TRBV5-1
J gene: TRBJ2-4
D gene: TRBD2

CDR3 DNA: TGTGCCAGCAGCTTGGCCGCCGGACAGAGCACAGATACGCAGTATTTT
CDR3 protein: CASSLAAGQSTDTQYF
clone size: many
V gene: TRBV5-5
J gene: TRBJ2-3
D gene: .

CDR3 DNA: TGCAGCGTTGAAGACCCGACAAGCTACGAGCAGTACTTC
CDR3 protein: CSVEDPTSYEQYF
clone size: many
V gene: TRBV29-1
J gene: TRBJ2-7
D gene: .

CDR3 DNA: TGTGCCAGCAGCCCGGGACCGGAGGGGGGTCCGGGTTTGGAGACCCAGTACTTC
CDR3 protein: CASSPGPEGGPGLETQYF
clone size: many
V gene: TRBV7-9
J gene: TRBJ2-5
D gene: .

CDR3 DNA: TGCAGCGTTTTGGTTTGGGGGCAGTACTTC
CDR3 protein: CSVLVWGQYF
clone size: .
V gene: TRBV29-1
J gene: TRBJ2-7
D gene: .

CDR3 DNA: TGTGCCAGCAGCTTAGGCGACTACCTCTACAATGAGCAGTTCTTC
CDR3 protein: CASSLGDYLYNEQFF
clone size: few
V gene: TRBV7-2
J gene: TRBJ2-1
D gene: .